This is a list of T cell receptor beta chains from one sample in a study of technical replicates of blood from a few donors. Method: immunoSEQ multiplex PCR; TCRdb's copy keeps in-frame clones and lacks some. The table shows more than 80,000 clones, with 85% to 95% occurring only once. The sequenced material came from T cells isolated from PBMCs. The receptors here all came from a human donor in good health. CDR3s include the opening cysteine and the closing phenylalanine or tryptophan.

TRBV5-8,TRBJ1-5,CASSPVGQGVGNQPQHF
TRBV5-6,TRBJ2-7,CASSSSGGRRDEQYF
TRBV4-3,TRBJ2-7,CASSQTLGRDEQYF
TRBV4-1,TRBJ1-5,CASSATGLNQPQHF
TRBV18,TRBJ2-3,CASSQLLDQTQYF
TRBV27,TRBJ2-1,CASSVRHSGNEQFF
TRBV27,TRBJ2-1,CASSLAGGHNEQFF
TRBV28,TRBJ2-7,CASSSGPSYEQYF
TRBV25-1,TRBJ1-1,CASSELVNTEAFF
TRBV9,TRBJ2-2,CASSLGTSGPLSLFF
TRBV10-3,TRBJ2-7,CAISESKGQAYEQYF
TRBV27,TRBJ1-5,CASSLFSGDQPQHF
TRBV19,TRBJ2-7,CASNPGLAGDEQYF
TRBV9,TRBJ2-3,CASSPGHQAADTQYF
TRBV13,TRBJ2-1,CASSPSREQFF
TRBV4-1,TRBJ1-2,CASSQLNRGEHGYTF
TRBV4-2,TRBJ1-1,CASSQYSGETNTEAFF
TRBV7-8,TRBJ2-3,CASSSYQLKTDTQYF
TRBV10-1,TRBJ2-1,CASSEWRGGHNEQFF
TRBV6-1,TRBJ1-4,CASSGRFGSEKLFF
TRBV7-3,TRBJ2-5,CASSWTGGETQYF
TRBV30,TRBJ2-3,CAWSAGQSSTDTQYF
TRBV19,TRBJ2-3,CASSATGADTQYF
TRBV5-6,TRBJ2-3,CASSLGGIADTQYF
TRBV10-1,TRBJ2-7,CASSDRLAGGYEQYF
TRBV13,TRBJ2-7,CASRGEGDPGSYEQYF
TRBV15,TRBJ1-5,CATSLMGQDNQPQHF
TRBV5-4,TRBJ1-1,CASSLPTGGLTEAFF
TRBV9,TRBJ1-1,CASSELGRGATEAFF
TRBV19,TRBJ2-2,CASSIPGHNTGELFF
TRBV11-3,TRBJ2-1,CASSLRLANEQFF
TRBV10-1,TRBJ2-7,CASSSSGYEQYF
TRBV7-2,TRBJ2-3,CASSLVAGGTDTQYF
TRBV7-9,TRBJ2-5,CASTANRRGGETQYF
TRBV7-2,TRBJ1-1,CASSLREGTEAFF
TRBV6-5,TRBJ1-1,CASSEDGLEAFF
TRBV30,TRBJ1-1,CAWNAAMNTEAFF
TRBV11-2,TRBJ1-1,CASSLSGGNTEAFF
TRBV9,TRBJ1-1,CASSAGRGDRGGTEAFF
TRBV11-3,TRBJ1-1,CASSLCHRDRGLNTEAFF
TRBV7-2,TRBJ2-7,CASSLRYEQYF
TRBV6-5,TRBJ2-5,CASSRGPRGETQYF
TRBV2,TRBJ1-3,CASSPSDLYSGNTIYF
TRBV4-2,TRBJ2-3,CASSHGLAGSSDTQYF
TRBV19,TRBJ2-3,CASSIEDLTGIRTDTQYF
TRBV6-5,TRBJ1-4,CASSLTGGGEKLFF
TRBV29-1,TRBJ1-1,CSVEGAQTEAFF
TRBV6-6,TRBJ1-2,CASSVQGSAPYGYTF
TRBV27,TRBJ1-5,CASSKSATGNNQPQHF
TRBV18,TRBJ2-1,CASSPALAGKPYNEQFF
TRBV28,TRBJ2-7,CASSLYRDSNYEQYF
TRBV9,TRBJ2-1,CASSPNVGGLVNEQFF
TRBV2,TRBJ1-1,CAIKSLGPDRALSTEAFF
TRBV7-2,TRBJ2-3,CASSLSSRIGTDTQYF
TRBV19,TRBJ2-7,CASSMGQGFYEQYF
TRBV9,TRBJ1-1,CASSVAGGATEAFF
TRBV7-9,TRBJ1-1,CASSYGGGTEAFF
TRBV9,TRBJ2-1,CASSVSSGRNEQFF